These T cell receptor beta chains were read from a single sample in a study of cytomegalovirus exposure and HLA in healthy donors. TCRdb keeps only in-frame clones here, not all; method: immunoSEQ multiplex PCR. The sample lists about 120,000 clones, approximately 84% occurring once. The sequenced material came from PBMCs. The receptor source for this set is a man over 45 in good health and CMV-seronegative. The CDR3 runs from the conserved cysteine through the conserved F or W. A D gene is named only where the DNA matches it firmly. Part of the rows lack a size; the others show once, few, many or a class for expanded clones.

- | TRBJ2-5 | TRBV30 | - | TGTGCCTGGAGTGTACAGGGCGGAGAGACCCAGTACTTC | CAWSVQGGETQYF
- | TRBJ1-2 | TRBV7-3 | TRBD1 | TGTGCCAGCAGCTTAGGAGGGGGCGATAACTATGGCTACACCTTC | CASSLGGGDNYGYTF
once | TRBJ2-7 | TRBV29-1 | TRBD2 | TGCAGCGTTGGGCGACTAGCGGGAGGCTACGAGCAGTACTTC | CSVGRLAGGYEQYF
- | TRBJ2-7 | TRBV4-1 | TRBD2 | TGCGCCAGCAGCAGAACCGCGGGAGAGGATTACCACGAGCAGTACTTC | CASSRTAGEDYHEQYF
- | TRBJ2-3 | TRBV5-4 | TRBD2 | TGTGCCAGCAGCTTGGTCGGTAGCGGGGGGGCAGGGGCAGATACGCAGTATTTT | CASSLVGSGGAGADTQYF
- | TRBJ2-2 | TRBV5-4 | TRBD2 | TGTGCCAGCAGCTTGGCCGGGCGGGGGGGCACCGGGGAGCTGTTTTTT | CASSLAGRGGTGELFF
once | TRBJ1-5 | TRBV6-6 | - | TGTGCCAGCAGTTACTCGTCCGTGTCCAATCAGCCCCAGCATTTT | CASSYSSVSNQPQHF
- | TRBJ1-2 | TRBV6-1 | TRBD1 | TGTGCCAGCAGTGAAGCGATGACAGGGGATTATGGCTACACCTTC | CASSEAMTGDYGYTF
- | TRBJ2-3 | TRBV6-5 | TRBD2 | TGTGCCAGCAGCTCCGGGACTAGCGGGATGTATTTT | CASSSGTSGMYF
few | TRBJ2-3 | TRBV18 | - | TGTGCCAGCTCACCATTTCCCGAGTACACAGATACGCAGTATTTT | CASSPFPEYTDTQYF
few | TRBJ1-2 | TRBV28 | - | TGTGCCAGCAGTCCAATGAACTATGGCTACACCTTC | CASSPMNYGYTF
- | TRBJ1-2 | TRBV6-4 | TRBD1 | TGTGCCAGCAGTGGGACAGGGGGTTATGGCTACACCTTC | CASSGTGGYGYTF
- | TRBJ2-7 | TRBV5-4 | - | TGTGCCAGCAGCGTTGGACTCCCCTACGAGCAGTACTTC | CASSVGLPYEQYF
- | TRBJ1-4 | TRBV6-6 | TRBD1 | TGTGCCATCTCCAGGGGGATAAATGAAAAACTGTTTTTT | CAISRGINEKLFF
- | TRBJ1-1 | TRBV6-1 | TRBD1 | TGTGCCAGCAGAAGGACAGGGGGGATGAACACTGAAGCTTTCTTT | CASRRTGGMNTEAFF
- | TRBJ1-1 | TRBV6-5 | - | TGTGCCAGCAGCCGGAGGGAGGAAGCTTTCTTT | CASSRREEAFF
- | TRBJ2-1 | TRBV4-1 | TRBD1 | TGCGCCAGCAGCCTTCTCAGACAGGGTCCCTACAATGAGCAGTTCTTC | CASSLLRQGPYNEQFF